The 22 T cell receptor beta chains below all came from one sample that was sequenced in a study of cytomegalovirus exposure and HLA in healthy donors. The PCR had 60 Vbeta and 13 Jbeta primers. Some clones are missing from TCRdb's copy, which holds only in-frame ones; the method was immunoSEQ multiplex PCR. The sample comprises about 67,000 clones, 55% to 80% of which are singletons, and roughly 2.1% rests with the top ten. Sequencing was performed on PBMCs. The receptors derive from a woman under 40 in good health and CMV-seronegative.

V gene TRBV5-8 combines with J gene TRBJ1-4; a weak D match, TRBD1 (5 bases). This CDR3 contains 15 residues. Trimming stripped 1 base from V and 8 bases from J, with 15 bases between. Germline-derived CDR1 and CDR2 are SGHTS and YDEGEE. The chain's CDR3 is CASSLWGVWREKLFF. Written as DNA, the CDR3 is TGTGCCAGCAGCTTGTGGGGGGTATGGAGAGAAAAACTGTTTTTT.

To note about this clone: The junction departs from germline at one end; a sequencing error may be responsible. The rearrangement uses TRBV7-9 and TRBJ1-1, with 8 positions matching TRBD1. CDR1 and CDR2 from the germline V gene are SEHNR and FQNEAQ (reference sequence). The CDR3 contains 13 residues. The CDR3 is CSSSGQGGTEAFF. CDR3 bases: TGTTCCAGCAGCGGACAGGGAGGCACTGAAGCTTTCTTT.

The chain links TRBV30 to TRBJ1-5, with D unclear. V lost 3 bases, J lost 2 bases, and 8 bases lay in between. The CDR3 contains 13 residues. Looked up from germline, CDR1 is GTSNPN and CDR2 is SVGIG (reference sequence). The CDR3 region has the DNA TGTGCCTGGAGGGGAGAGGGCAATCAGCCCCAGCATTTT. This translates into CAWRGEGNQPQHF. The full variable domain, its missing parts supplied by reference TRBV30 and TRBJ1-5, is SQTIHQWPATLVQPVGSPLSLECTVEGTSNPNLYWYRQAAGRGLQLLFYSVGIGQISSEVPQNLSASRPQDRQFILSSKKLLLSDSGFYLCAWRGEGNQPQHFGDGTRLSIL.

The rearrangement uses TRBV19 and TRBJ1-5; D may be TRBD1 (6 bases). Germline V CDR1 and CDR2: LNHDA, SQIVND (reference sequence). Trimming pared 8 bases from V and 1 base from J, leaving 18 bases between. The CDR3 contains 16 residues. CDR3 nucleotide sequence: TGTGCCAGTGGGGGCGGGGGATTCCTAAGCAATCAGCCCCAGCATTTT. It codes for CASGGGGFLSNQPQHF.

CDR3 region: CASSFNRDGTEAFF. DNA for the CDR3: TGTGCCAGCAGCTTCAACAGGGATGGCACTGAAGCTTTCTTT. This chain joins TRBV11-2 and TRBJ1-1, with D possibly being TRBD1 (6 bases). Germline-derived CDR1 and CDR2 are SGHAT and FQNNGV. The CDR3 loop spans 14 amino acids. V was clipped by 3 bases and J by 4 bases, with 12 bases between them.

The chain carries TRBV19 and TRBJ1-5; 8 nucleotides line up with TRBD1. The germline CDR1 and CDR2 sequences are LNHDA and SQIVND (reference sequence). The CDR3 totals 16 residues. The ends lost 4 bases at V and 3 bases at J; junction bases unmatched: 8. Here the CDR3 DNA reads TGTGCCAGTAGTACACTTCGGACAGGGACCAATCAGCCCCAGCATTTT. Protein: CASSTLRTGTNQPQHF.

The V call is TRBV30, the J call TRBJ1-3; a possible D gene is TRBD1 (5 bases). CDR3 length: 14 amino acids. The germline V gene has CDR1 GTSNPN and CDR2 SVGIG (reference sequence). V was pared by 1 base and J by 6 bases, with 13 bases between. This CDR3 reads CAWSGQSPTNTIYF. The CDR3 DNA sequence: TGTGCCTGGAGTGGACAGAGTCCGACAAACACCATATATTTT.

The table lists this clone with a few counts. The CDR3 is CASSPGTGGYEQYF. In nucleotides, the CDR3 is TGTGCCAGCAGCCCCGGGACAGGAGGATACGAGCAGTACTTC. The chain has TRBV11-3 and TRBJ2-7; 8 positions match TRBD1. CDR3 length: 14 amino acids. Germline lookup yields CDR1 SGHNT and CDR2 YENEEA. The J segment lost 4 bases and the V segment lost 5 bases, leaving 7 bases of the junction unmatched.

This chain joins TRBV29-1 and TRBJ1-2, with D perhaps matching TRBD1 (5 bases). The CDR3 sequence is 11 residues long. Trimming stripped 6 bases from V and 8 bases from J, with 13 bases between. From germline, CDR1 is SQVTM and CDR2 ANQGSEA. The CDR3 coding sequence is TGCAGCGTCCCCTCAGGGTGGGGCTACACCTTC. Protein product: CSVPSGWGYTF.

V and J are TRBV6-5 and TRBJ2-7; TRBD1 is a possible D gene (5 bases). The CDR3 sequence is 13 residues long. Germline V gene data show CDR1 as MNHEY and CDR2 as SVGAGI. V lost 5 bases and J lost 4, with 12 bases in between. The CDR3 DNA reads TGTGCCAGCAGTGGCAGGGTGGATTACGAGCAGTACTTC. Translation: CASSGRVDYEQYF.

This chain joins TRBV5-1 and TRBJ2-7; maybe TRBD1 (6 bases). Trimming pared 4 bases from V and 0 bases from J, leaving 14 bases between. Germline-derived CDR1 and CDR2 are SGHRS and YFSETQ. The CDR3 runs to 15 residues. In DNA, the CDR3 is TGCGCCAGCAGCCGAGTGACAGGACGCTCCTACGAGCAGTACTTC. Its protein product is CASSRVTGRSYEQYF.

The CDR3 bases are TGTGCCAGCACCGACAGGGGGAGCTCCTATAATTCACCCCTCCACTTT. This encodes CASTDRGSSYNSPLHF. The chain carries TRBV5-6 and TRBJ1-6; 9 bases fit TRBD1. The CDR3 sequence is 16 residues long. V was pared by 6 bases and J by 0 bases, with 4 bases of the junction left unmatched. Germline V CDR1 and CDR2: SGHDT, YYEEEE.

This sequence joins TRBV4-1 and TRBJ1-3; 8 nucleotides agree with TRBD1. V was pared by 0 bases and J by 4 bases, with 11 bases of the junction left unmatched. Germline-derived CDR1 and CDR2 are MGHRA and YSYEKL. The CDR3 has 18 amino acids. CDR3: CASSQDALQGAKGNTIYF. As DNA, the CDR3 is TGCGCCAGCAGCCAAGATGCCCTTCAGGGGGCAAAAGGAAACACCATATATTTT.

The chain carries TRBV15 and TRBJ2-7, with a tentative D call TRBD2 (7 bases). Trimming took off 1 base at V and 0 bases at J, with 13 bases between the two ends. The CDR3 sequence is 16 residues long. Per germline, CDR1 LNHNV and CDR2 YYDKDF (reference sequence). DNA of the CDR3: TGTGCCACCAGCAGAGGTGGGGGGGGCAGCTCCTACGAGCAGTACTTC. It translates to CATSRGGGGSSYEQYF. Filled out from reference TRBV15 and TRBJ2-7, the complete variable domain reads DAMVIQNPRYQVTQFGKPVTLSCSQTLNHNVMYWYQQKSSQAPKLLFHYYDKDFNNEADTPDNFQSRRPNTSFCFLDIRSPGLGDTAMYLCATSRGGGGSSYEQYFGPGTRLTVT.

V usage is TRBV21-1 and J usage is TRBJ2-5; the table names TRBD1, a call not compared with the DNA. TRBV21-1 is a recognized pseudogene. This CDR3 comprises 13 residues. The CDR3: CASSNRRQETQYF. The CDR3 coding sequence is TGTGCCAGCAGCAATCGCAGGCAAGAGACCCAGTACTTC.

This clone is termed medium-sized. J is TRBJ1-5 and V is TRBV28; no firm D call. The CDR3 length is 18 residues. Germline lookup yields CDR1 MDHEN and CDR2 SYDVKM. The ends were cut back, 6 bases at V and 0 bases at J, with 21 bases in the middle. The CDR3 reads CASRGVPGSGYSNQPQHF. CDR3 in DNA: TGTGCCAGCAGAGGAGTCCCGGGAAGTGGTTATAGCAATCAGCCCCAGCATTTT.

The CDR3 sequence: CASSQETASSYNSPLHF. The DNA of the CDR3 is TGCGCCAGCAGCCAAGAAACAGCCTCTTCCTATAATTCACCCCTCCACTTT. The chain combines TRBV4-3 with TRBJ1-6, with D unresolved. V was pared by 0 bases and J by 1 base, with 10 bases between. This CDR3 is 17 amino acids long. Germline CDR1 LGHNA, CDR2 YSLEER.

The chain carries TRBV19 and TRBJ1-1; 9 nucleotides line up with TRBD1. CDR1 and CDR2 from the germline V gene are LNHDA and SQIVND (reference sequence). This CDR3 is 16 amino acids long. J lost 3 bases, V lost 8 bases, and 13 bases had no gene match. CDR3 nucleotides: TGTGCCAGTCTCGGAAACAGGGGGCGCCTAGACACTGAAGCTTTCTTT. Protein sequence: CASLGNRGRLDTEAFF.

The J gene is TRBJ2-5, the V gene TRBV5-1; 9 bases fit TRBD2. This CDR3 contains 15 residues. CDR1 SGHRS and CDR2 YFSETQ come from the germline V gene. Trimming removed 0 bases from V and 7 bases from J; junction bases left unmatched: 7. This CDR3 is CASSLVGSGGGTQYF. DNA of the CDR3: TGCGCCAGCAGCTTGGTGGGTAGCGGGGGAGGGACCCAGTACTTC.

This clone has only one observation. This chain connects TRBV2 to TRBJ2-1; D call uncertain. V shed 6 bases and J shed 4 bases, with 13 bases lying between them. The CDR3 is 14 amino acids. CDR1 and CDR2 from the germline V gene are SNHLY and FYNNEI. The CDR3 reads CASRVKWAYNEQFF. For the CDR3, the DNA is TGTGCCAGCAGGGTGAAGTGGGCATACAATGAGCAGTTCTTC.

This clone was seen a few times. This sequence joins TRBV7-9 and TRBJ2-4; D perhaps matches TRBD2 (6 bases). Deletions cut 3 bases from V and 5 bases from J, with 17 bases between. The germline V gene encodes CDR1 SEHNR and CDR2 FQNEAQ (reference sequence). CDR3 length: 16 amino acids. CDR3 residues: CASSLDRRRGENIQYF. The CDR3 nucleotides are TGTGCCAGCAGCTTGGATCGGCGGCGGGGAGAAAACATTCAGTACTTC.

V and J are TRBV12-5 and TRBJ2-7, with 7 bases fitting TRBD1. The V gene's germline CDR1 is LGHNT and CDR2 FRNRAP. This CDR3 has 16 amino acids. With 9 bases clipped from V and 6 bases from J, the junction kept 20 bases outside the gene matches. DNA for the CDR3: TGTGCTAGCCCGGAACCAGAGGGGGCGCGGACGTCCGAGCAGTACTTC. Its protein product is CASPEPEGARTSEQYF.